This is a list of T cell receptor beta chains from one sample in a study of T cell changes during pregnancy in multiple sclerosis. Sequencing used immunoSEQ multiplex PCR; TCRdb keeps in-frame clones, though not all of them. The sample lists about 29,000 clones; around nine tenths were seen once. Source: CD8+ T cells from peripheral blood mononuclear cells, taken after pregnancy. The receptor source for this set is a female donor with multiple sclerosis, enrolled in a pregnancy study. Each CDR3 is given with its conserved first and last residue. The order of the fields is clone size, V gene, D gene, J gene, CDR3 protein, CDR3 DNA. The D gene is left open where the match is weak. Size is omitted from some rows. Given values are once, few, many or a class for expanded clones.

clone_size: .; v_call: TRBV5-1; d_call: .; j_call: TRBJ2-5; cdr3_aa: CASSTRVYQETQYF; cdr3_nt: TGCGCCAGCAGTACCCGGGTGTACCAAGAGACCCAGTACTTC
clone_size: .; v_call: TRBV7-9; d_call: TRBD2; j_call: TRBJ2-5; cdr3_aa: CASSLASGITQYF; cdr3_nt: TGTGCCAGCAGCTTAGCGAGCGGGATAACCCAGTACTTC
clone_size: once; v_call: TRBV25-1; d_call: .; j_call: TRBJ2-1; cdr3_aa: CASSESPGNEQFF; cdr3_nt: TGTGCCAGCAGTGAATCGCCGGGAAATGAGCAGTTCTTC
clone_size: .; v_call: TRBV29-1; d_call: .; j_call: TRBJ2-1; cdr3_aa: CSVDRALSYNEQFF; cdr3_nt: TGCAGCGTTGACAGGGCCCTCTCCTACAATGAGCAGTTCTTC
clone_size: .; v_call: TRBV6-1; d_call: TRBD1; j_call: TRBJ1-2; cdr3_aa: CASSEDRGREGYGYTF; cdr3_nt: TGTGCCAGCAGTGAGGACAGGGGGCGCGAAGGGTATGGCTACACCTTC
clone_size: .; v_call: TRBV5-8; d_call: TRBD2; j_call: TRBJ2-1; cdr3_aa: CASPGTSGPNEQFF; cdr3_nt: TGTGCCAGCCCCGGGACTAGCGGGCCCAATGAGCAGTTCTTC
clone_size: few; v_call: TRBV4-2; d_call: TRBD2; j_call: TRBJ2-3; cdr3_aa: CASSQNEAGGGADTQYF; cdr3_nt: TGTGCCAGCAGCCAAAACGAAGCGGGAGGTGGTGCAGATACGCAGTATTTT
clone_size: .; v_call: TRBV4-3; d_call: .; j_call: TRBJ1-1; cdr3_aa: CASSPDRFLTEAFF; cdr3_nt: TGCGCCAGCAGCCCCGACAGATTCCTCACTGAAGCTTTCTTT
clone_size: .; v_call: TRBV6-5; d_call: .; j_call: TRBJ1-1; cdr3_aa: CASSGGVNPNTEAFF; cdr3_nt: TGTGCCAGCAGCGGGGGTGTAAATCCAAACACTGAAGCTTTCTTT
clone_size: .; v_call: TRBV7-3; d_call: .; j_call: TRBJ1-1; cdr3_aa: CASSLNRYREAFF; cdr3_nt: TGTGCCAGCAGCTTAAATCGGTACAGGGAAGCTTTCTTT
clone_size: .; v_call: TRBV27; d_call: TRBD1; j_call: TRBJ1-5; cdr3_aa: CASSGQGAHQPQHF; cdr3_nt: TGTGCCAGCAGTGGACAGGGGGCCCATCAGCCCCAGCATTTT
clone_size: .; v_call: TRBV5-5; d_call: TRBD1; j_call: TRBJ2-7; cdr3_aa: CASSFGDSYYEQYF; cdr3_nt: TGTGCCAGCAGCTTCGGGGACAGCTACTACGAGCAGTACTTC
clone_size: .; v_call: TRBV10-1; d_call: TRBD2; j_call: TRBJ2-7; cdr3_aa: CASSDGGSSYEQYF; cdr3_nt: TGCGCCAGCAGTGATGGCGGGAGCTCCTACGAGCAGTACTTC
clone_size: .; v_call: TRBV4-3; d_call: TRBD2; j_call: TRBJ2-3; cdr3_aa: CASSQDKETSGREDTQYF; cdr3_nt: TGCGCCAGCAGCCAAGATAAGGAGACTAGCGGAAGGGAAGATACGCAGTATTTT
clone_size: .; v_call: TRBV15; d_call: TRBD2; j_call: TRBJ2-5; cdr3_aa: CATSRRTSPRETQYF; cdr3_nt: TGTGCCACCAGCAGGCGGACTAGCCCAAGGGAGACCCAGTACTTC
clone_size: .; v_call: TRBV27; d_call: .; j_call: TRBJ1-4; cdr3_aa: CASSPWGGGEKLFF; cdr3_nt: TGTGCCAGCAGTCCATGGGGGGGCGGTGAAAAACTGTTTTTT
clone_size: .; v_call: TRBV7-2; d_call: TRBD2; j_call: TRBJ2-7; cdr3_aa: CASSYFLAGAYEQYF; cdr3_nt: TGTGCCAGCAGCTATTTTCTAGCGGGCGCCTACGAGCAGTACTTC